The T cell receptor (beta chain) described here comes from a study of T-cell reconstitution after alpha-beta-depleted transplantation in children. Germline V gives CDR1 SGHTA, CDR2 FQGTGA. The V end was cut by 5 bases, the J end by 8 bases, with 19 bases between. The CDR3 contains 15 residues. A TCRbeta library incorporating unique molecular identifiers was prepared. MiXCR, run by TCRdb on the PCR reads, gives a single entry per CDR3 protein. The sample records 640,000 or so distinct CDR3 sequences, over 15% being singletons. This clonotype was detected many times. The chain links TRBV7-3 to TRBJ2-1; a possible D gene is TRBD1 (5 bases). Sequencing was performed on PBMCs from the stem cell graft donor, taken from the stem cell graft. The source of this sequence is a human donor who donated a stem cell graft to a child with acute myeloid leukemia. CDR3 in DNA: TGTGCCAGCAGCCCACAATCGGACAAATTCGATGAGCAGTTCTTC. This translates into CASSPQSDKFDEQFF.